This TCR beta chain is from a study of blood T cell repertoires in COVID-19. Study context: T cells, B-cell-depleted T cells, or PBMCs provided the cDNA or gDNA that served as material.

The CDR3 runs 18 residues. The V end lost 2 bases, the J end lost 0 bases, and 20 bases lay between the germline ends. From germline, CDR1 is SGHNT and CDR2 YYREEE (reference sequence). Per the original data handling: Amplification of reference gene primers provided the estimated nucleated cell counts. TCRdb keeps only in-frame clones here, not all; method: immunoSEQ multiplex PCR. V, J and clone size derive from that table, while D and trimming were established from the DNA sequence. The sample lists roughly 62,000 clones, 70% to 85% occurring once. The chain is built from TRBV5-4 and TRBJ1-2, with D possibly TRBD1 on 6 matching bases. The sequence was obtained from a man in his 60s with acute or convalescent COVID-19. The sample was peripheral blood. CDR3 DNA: TGTGCCAGCAGCTTACCCCTCTCTGGGGGGGCGGCTAACTATGGCTACACCTTC. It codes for CASSLPLSGGAANYGYTF.